A selection of T cell receptor beta chains follows, all from one sample in a study of Ad26.COV2.S vaccination and SARS-CoV-2 variants. TCRdb keeps only in-frame clones here, not all; method: immunoSEQ multiplex PCR. The table lists around 300,000 clones, roughly 90% of them singletons. Sequenced here: peripheral blood, sampled in a trial of Ad26.COV2.S vaccine versus placebo. The receptor set was obtained from a person between 18 and 60 years old who received the Ad26.COV2.S COVID-19 vaccine or a placebo. Both conserved end residues are trimmed from each CDR3.

CDR3 length: 10; V gene: TRBV6-2/TRBV6-3; J gene: TRBJ2-7; CDR3 protein: ASSRRGPEQY
CDR3 length: 14; V gene: TRBV3-1/TRBV3-2; J gene: TRBJ2-5; CDR3 protein: ASSQGLQGAQKTQY
CDR3 length: 14; V gene: TRBV3-1/TRBV3-2; J gene: TRBJ2-5; CDR3 protein: ASSQELEGFGETQY
CDR3 length: 15; V gene: TRBV4-2; J gene: TRBJ2-3; CDR3 protein: ASSHGDYRDNTDTQY
CDR3 length: 17; V gene: TRBV4-2; J gene: TRBJ1-5; CDR3 protein: ASSQEGVLSSLSNQPQH
CDR3 length: 13; V gene: TRBV19; J gene: TRBJ2-6; CDR3 protein: ASSIRTSGANVLT
CDR3 length: 10; V gene: TRBV19; J gene: TRBJ1-2; CDR3 protein: ATYGSNYGYT
CDR3 length: 14; V gene: TRBV25-1; J gene: TRBJ2-5; CDR3 protein: ARPLRQIGGIETQY
CDR3 length: 15; V gene: TRBV7-2; J gene: TRBJ2-3; CDR3 protein: ASSLSELAGESDTQY
CDR3 length: 14; V gene: TRBV10-3; J gene: TRBJ2-1; CDR3 protein: AISESLADLYNEQF
CDR3 length: 13; V gene: TRBV7-9; J gene: TRBJ1-6; CDR3 protein: ASSPPGQKTSPLH
CDR3 length: 17; V gene: TRBV9; J gene: TRBJ2-1; CDR3 protein: ASSVGFFRTSSSYNEQF
CDR3 length: 12; V gene: TRBV14; J gene: TRBJ2-7; CDR3 protein: ASSLKAGGYEQY